Detailed here is one T cell receptor (beta chain). This record comes from a study of blood T cell repertoires in COVID-19. The CDR3 is 18 residues long. Germline V gene data show CDR1 as LGHNA and CDR2 as YNFKEQ. V dropped 0 bases and J dropped 6; count of bases not matched to a gene: 11. Method: immunoSEQ multiplex PCR; TCRdb's copy keeps in-frame clones and lacks some. The table lists 300,000 to 350,000 clones, roughly 88% of them singletons, with 2.2% in the top ten. The sequence came from a man aged 30 to 39 who had recovered from COVID-19. Sequencing used PBMCs or T cells enriched from blood (not recorded which). V usage is TRBV4-2 and J usage is TRBJ1-6, with TRBD1 identical over 7 bases. Here the CDR3 reads CASSQEDILQGGNSPLHF. CDR3 nucleotide sequence: TGTGCCAGCAGCCAAGAAGACATCCTCCAGGGGGGTAATTCACCCCTCCACTTT.